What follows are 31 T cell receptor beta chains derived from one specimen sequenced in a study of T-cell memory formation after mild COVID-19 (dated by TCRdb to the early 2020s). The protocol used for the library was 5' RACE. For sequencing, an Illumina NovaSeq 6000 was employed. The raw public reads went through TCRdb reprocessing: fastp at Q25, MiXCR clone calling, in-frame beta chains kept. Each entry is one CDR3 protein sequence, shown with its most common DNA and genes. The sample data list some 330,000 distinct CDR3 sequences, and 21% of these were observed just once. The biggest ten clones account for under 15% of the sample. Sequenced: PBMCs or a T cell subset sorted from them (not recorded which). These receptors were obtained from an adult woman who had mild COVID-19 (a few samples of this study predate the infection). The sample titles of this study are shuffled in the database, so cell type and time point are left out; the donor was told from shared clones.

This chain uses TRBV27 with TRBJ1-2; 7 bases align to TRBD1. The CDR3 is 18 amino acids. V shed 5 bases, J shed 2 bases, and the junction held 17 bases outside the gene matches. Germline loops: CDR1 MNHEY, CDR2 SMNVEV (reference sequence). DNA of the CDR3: TGTGCCAGCAGTAGGGGCTTTACCGGACAGGCCCGAAACTATGGCTACACCTTC. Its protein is CASSRGFTGQARNYGYTF.

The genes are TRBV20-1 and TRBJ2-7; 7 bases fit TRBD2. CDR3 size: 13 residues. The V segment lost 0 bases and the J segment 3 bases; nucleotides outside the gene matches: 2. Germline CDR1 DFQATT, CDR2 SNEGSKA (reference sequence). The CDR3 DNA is TGCAGTGCTAGAGAGGAGCGGGACTACGAGCAGTACTTC. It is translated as CSAREERDYEQYF.

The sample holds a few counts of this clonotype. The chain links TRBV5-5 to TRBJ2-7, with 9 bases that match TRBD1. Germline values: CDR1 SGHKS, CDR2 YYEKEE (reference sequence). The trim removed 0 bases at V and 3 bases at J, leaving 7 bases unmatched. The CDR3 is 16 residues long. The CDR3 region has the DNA TGTGCCAGCAGCTTGGGGAATACGGGACAGGGCTACGAGCAGTACTTC. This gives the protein CASSLGNTGQGYEQYF.

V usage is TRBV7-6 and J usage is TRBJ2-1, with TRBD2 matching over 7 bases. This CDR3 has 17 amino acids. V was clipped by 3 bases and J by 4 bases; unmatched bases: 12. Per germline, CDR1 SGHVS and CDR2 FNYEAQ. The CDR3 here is CASSFRSRGGFYNEQFF. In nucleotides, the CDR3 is TGTGCCAGCAGCTTTCGGTCTCGCGGGGGATTTTACAATGAGCAGTTCTTC.

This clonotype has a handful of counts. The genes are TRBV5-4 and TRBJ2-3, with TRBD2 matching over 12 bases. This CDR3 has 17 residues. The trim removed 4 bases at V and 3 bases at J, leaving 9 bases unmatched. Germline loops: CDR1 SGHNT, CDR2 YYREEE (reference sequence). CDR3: CASSPASGGGRTDTQYF. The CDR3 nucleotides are TGTGCCAGCAGCCCTGCTAGCGGGGGGGGTAGGACAGATACGCAGTATTTT.

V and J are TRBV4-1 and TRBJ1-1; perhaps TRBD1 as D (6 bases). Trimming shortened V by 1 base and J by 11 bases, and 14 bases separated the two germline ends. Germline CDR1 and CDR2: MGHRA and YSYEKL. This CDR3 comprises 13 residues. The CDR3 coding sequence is TGCGCCAGCAGCCAAGTGCCAGGGGAAGGGGCTTTCTTT. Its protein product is CASSQVPGEGAFF.

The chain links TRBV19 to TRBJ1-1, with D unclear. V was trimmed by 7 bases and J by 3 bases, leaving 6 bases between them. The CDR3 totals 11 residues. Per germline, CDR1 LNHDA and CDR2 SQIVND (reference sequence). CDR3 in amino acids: CASIAYTEAFF. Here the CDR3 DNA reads TGTGCCAGTATTGCCTACACTGAAGCTTTCTTT.

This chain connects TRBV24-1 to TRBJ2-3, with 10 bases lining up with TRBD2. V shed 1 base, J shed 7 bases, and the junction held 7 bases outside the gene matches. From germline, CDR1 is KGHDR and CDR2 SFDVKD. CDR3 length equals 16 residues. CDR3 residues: CATSDFQAGGPYTQYF. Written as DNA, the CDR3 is TGTGCCACCAGTGATTTCCAAGCGGGGGGGCCATATACGCAGTATTTT.

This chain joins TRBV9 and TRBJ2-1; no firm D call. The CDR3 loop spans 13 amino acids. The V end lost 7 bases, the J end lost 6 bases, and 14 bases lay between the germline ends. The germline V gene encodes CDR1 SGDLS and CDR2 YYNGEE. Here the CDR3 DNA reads TGTGCCAGCTCCCCGGGTGGTTTCAATGAGCAGTTCTTC. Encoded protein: CASSPGGFNEQFF.

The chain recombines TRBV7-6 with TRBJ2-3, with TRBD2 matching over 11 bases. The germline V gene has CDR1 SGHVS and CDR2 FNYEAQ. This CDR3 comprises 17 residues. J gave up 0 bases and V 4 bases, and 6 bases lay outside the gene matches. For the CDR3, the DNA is TGTGCCAGCAGCTCCGGGACTAGCGGCTCGAGCACAGATACGCAGTATTTT. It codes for CASSSGTSGSSTDTQYF.

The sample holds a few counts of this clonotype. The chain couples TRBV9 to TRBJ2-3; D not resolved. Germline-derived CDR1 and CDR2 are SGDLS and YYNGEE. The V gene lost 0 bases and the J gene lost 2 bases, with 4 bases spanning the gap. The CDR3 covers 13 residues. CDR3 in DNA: TGTGCCAGCAGCGTAGCGATCACAGATACGCAGTATTTT. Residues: CASSVAITDTQYF. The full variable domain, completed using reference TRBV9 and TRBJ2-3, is DSGVTQTPKHLITATGQRVTLRCSPRSGDLSVYWYQQSLDQGLQFLIQYYNGEERAKGNILERFSAQQFPDLHSELNLSSLELGDSALYFCASSVAITDTQYFGPGTRLTVL.

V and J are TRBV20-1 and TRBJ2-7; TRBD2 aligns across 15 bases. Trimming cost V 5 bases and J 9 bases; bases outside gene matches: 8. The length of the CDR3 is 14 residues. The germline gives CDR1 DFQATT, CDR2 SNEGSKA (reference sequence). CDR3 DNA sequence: TGCAGTGCTGATCCGGGACTAGCGGGAGGAATGCAGTACTTC. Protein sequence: CSADPGLAGGMQYF.

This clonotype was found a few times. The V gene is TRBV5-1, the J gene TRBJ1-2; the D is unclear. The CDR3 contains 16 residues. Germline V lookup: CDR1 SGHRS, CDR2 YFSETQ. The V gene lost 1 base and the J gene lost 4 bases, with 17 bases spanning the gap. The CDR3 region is CASSLKPTRVIYGYTF. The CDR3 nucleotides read TGCGCCAGCAGCTTGAAACCAACTAGGGTAATCTATGGCTACACCTTC.

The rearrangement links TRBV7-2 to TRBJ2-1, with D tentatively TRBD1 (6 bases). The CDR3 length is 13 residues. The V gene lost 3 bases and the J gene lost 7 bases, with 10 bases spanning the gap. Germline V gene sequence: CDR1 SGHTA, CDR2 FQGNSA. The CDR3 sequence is CASSFRGSNEQFF. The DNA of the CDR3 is TGTGCCAGCAGCTTCAGGGGAAGTAATGAGCAGTTCTTC.

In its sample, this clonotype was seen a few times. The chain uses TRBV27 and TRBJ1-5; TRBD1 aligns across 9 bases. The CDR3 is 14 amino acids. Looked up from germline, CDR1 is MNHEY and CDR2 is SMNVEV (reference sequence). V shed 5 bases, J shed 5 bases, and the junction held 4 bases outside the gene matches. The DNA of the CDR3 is TGTGCCAGCAGTGGGGGGACAGGGCATCAGCCCCAGCATTTT. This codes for CASSGGTGHQPQHF.

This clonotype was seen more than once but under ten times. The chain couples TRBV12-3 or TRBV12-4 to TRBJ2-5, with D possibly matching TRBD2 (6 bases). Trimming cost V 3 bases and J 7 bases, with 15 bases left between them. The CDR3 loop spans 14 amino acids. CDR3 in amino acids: CASSLAGSGGTQYF. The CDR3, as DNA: TGTGCCAGCAGTTTGGCGGGGTCCGGGGGGACCCAGTACTTC.

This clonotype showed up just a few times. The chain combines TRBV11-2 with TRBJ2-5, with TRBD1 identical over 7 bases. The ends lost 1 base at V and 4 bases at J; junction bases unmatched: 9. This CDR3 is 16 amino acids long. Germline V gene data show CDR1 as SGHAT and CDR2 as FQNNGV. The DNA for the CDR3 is TGTGCCAGCAGCTTAGGGGCAGGGGGAAACAGAGAGACCCAGTACTTC. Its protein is CASSLGAGGNRETQYF.

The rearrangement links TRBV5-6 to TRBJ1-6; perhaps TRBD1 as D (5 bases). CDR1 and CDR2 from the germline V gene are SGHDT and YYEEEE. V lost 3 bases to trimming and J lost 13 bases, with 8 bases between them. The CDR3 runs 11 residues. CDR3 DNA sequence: TGTGCCAGCAGCTGGGACGGGCCCCTCCACTTT. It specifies CASSWDGPLHF.

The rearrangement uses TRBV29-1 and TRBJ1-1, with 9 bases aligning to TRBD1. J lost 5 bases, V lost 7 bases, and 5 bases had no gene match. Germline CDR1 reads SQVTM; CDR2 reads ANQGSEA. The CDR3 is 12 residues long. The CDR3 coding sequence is TGCAGCGGGACGACAGGGGGGACTGAAGCTTTCTTT. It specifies CSGTTGGTEAFF. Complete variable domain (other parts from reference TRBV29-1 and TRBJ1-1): SAVISQKPSRDICQRGTSLTIQCQVDSQVTMMFWYRQQPGQSLTLIATANQGSEATYESGFVIDKFPISRPNLTFSTLTVSNMSPEDSSIYLCSGTTGGTEAFFGQGTRLTVV.

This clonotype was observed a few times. The CDR3 DNA follows: TGTGCCAGCAGCTTGTTCGAGACAGGACTCGCAGATACGCAGTATTTT. Encoded protein: CASSLFETGLADTQYF. This sequence joins TRBV5-5 and TRBJ2-3, with TRBD1 as a possible D gene (6 bases). The germline V gene has CDR1 SGHKS and CDR2 YYEKEE (reference sequence). V lost 1 base and J lost 4, with 16 bases in between. The CDR3 runs to 16 residues.

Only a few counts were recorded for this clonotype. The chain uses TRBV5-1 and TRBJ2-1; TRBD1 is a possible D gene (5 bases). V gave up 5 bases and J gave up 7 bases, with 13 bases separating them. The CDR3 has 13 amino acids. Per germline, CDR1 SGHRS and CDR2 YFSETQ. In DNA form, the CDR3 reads TGCGCCAGCAGGGCAACAGGCCTGAATGAGCAGTTCTTC. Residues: CASRATGLNEQFF. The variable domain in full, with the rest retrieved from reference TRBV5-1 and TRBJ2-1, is KAGVTQTPRYLIKTRGQQVTLSCSPISGHRSVSWYQQTPGQGLQFLFEYFSETQRNKGNFPGRFSGRQFSNSRSEMNVSTLELGDSALYLCASRATGLNEQFFGPGTRLTVL.

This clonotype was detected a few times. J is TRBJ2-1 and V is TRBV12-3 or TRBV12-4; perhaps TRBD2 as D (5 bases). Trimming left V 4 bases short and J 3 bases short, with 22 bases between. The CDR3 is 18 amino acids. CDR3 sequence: CASSSLPPSTEYYNEQFF. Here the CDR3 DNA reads TGTGCCAGCAGTTCTTTACCCCCTAGCACCGAGTACTACAATGAGCAGTTCTTC.

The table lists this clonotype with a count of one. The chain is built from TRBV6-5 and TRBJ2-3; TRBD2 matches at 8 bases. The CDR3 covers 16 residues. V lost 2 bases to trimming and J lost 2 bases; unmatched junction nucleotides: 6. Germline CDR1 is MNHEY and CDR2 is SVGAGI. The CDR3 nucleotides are TGTGCCAGCAGTTACAACGGGAGGGTAACCACAGATACGCAGTATTTT. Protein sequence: CASSYNGRVTTDTQYF.

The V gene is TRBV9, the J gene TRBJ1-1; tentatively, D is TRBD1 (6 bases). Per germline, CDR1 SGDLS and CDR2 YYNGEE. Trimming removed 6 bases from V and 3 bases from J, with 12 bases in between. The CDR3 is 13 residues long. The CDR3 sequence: CASNSQGDTEAFF. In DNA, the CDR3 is TGTGCCAGCAACTCACAGGGTGACACTGAAGCTTTCTTT.

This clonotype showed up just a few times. Here the CDR3 DNA reads TGTGCCAGCAGCGTAGGAGAGCCGCCGCGCTACGAGCAGTACTTC. The encoded protein is CASSVGEPPRYEQYF. The chain uses TRBV9 and TRBJ2-7; unclear D gene. The V end was cut by 0 bases, the J end by 3 bases, with 13 bases between. Germline CDR1 SGDLS, CDR2 YYNGEE. The CDR3 consists of 15 residues.

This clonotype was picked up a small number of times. This CDR3 reads CASSSLDEVNEQFF. CDR3 nucleotides: TGCGCCAGCAGCTCACTAGACGAAGTTAATGAGCAGTTCTTC. The chain joins TRBV5-1 to TRBJ2-1; D is possibly TRBD2 (5 bases). Germline CDR1 reads SGHRS; CDR2 reads YFSETQ. Trimming left V 3 bases short and J 7 bases short, with 14 bases between. The CDR3 length is 14 residues. Full variable domain (outside the CDR3, taken from reference TRBV5-1 and TRBJ2-1): KAGVTQTPRYLIKTRGQQVTLSCSPISGHRSVSWYQQTPGQGLQFLFEYFSETQRNKGNFPGRFSGRQFSNSRSEMNVSTLELGDSALYLCASSSLDEVNEQFFGPGTRLTVL.

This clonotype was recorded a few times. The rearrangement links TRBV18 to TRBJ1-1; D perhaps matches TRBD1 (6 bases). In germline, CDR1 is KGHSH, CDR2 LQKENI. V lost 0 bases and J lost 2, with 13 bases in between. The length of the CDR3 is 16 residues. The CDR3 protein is CASSPPRAQGNTEAFF. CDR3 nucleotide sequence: TGTGCCAGCTCACCACCCCGGGCACAGGGCAACACTGAAGCTTTCTTT.

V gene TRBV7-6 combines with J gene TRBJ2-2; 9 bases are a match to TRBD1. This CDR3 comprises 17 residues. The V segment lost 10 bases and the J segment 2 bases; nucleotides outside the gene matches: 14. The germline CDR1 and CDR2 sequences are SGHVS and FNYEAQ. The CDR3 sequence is CATPRGYRGQNTGELFF. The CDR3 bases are TGTGCCACCCCGAGGGGTTACAGGGGGCAAAACACCGGGGAGCTGTTTTTT.

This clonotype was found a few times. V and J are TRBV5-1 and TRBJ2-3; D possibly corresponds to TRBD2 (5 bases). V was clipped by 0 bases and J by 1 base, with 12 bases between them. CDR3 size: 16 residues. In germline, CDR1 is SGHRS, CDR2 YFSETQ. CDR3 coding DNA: TGCGCCAGCAGCTTGGCCGAGGGATTTGGCACAGATACGCAGTATTTT. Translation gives CASSLAEGFGTDTQYF.

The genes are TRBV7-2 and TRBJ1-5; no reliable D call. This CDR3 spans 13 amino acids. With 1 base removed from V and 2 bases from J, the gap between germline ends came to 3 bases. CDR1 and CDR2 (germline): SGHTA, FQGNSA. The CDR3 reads CASSLDGNQPQHF. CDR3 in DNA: TGTGCCAGCAGCTTAGATGGCAATCAGCCCCAGCATTTT. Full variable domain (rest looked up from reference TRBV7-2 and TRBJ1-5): GAGVSQSPSNKVTEKGKDVELRCDPISGHTALYWYRQSLGQGLEFLIYFQGNSAPDKSGLPSDRFSAERTGGSVSTLTIQRTQQEDSAVYLCASSLDGNQPQHFGDGTRLSIL.

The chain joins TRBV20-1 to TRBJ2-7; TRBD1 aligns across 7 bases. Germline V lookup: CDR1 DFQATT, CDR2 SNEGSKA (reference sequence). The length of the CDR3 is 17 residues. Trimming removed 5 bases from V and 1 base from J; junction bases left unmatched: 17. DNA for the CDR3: TGCAGTGCTCGAACGGACAGGCAAACCTCCTATTCCTACGAGCAGTACTTC. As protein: CSARTDRQTSYSYEQYF.